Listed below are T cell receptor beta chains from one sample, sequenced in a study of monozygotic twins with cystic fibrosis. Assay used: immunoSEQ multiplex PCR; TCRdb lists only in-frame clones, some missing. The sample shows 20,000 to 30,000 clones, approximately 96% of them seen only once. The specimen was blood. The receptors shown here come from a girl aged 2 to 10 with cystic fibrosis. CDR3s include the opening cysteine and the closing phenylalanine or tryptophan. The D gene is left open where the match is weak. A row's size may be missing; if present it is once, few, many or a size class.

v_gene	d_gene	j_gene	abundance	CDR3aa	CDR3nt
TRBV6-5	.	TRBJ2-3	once	CASSYGLGAITDTQYF	TGTGCCAGCAGTTACGGGCTGGGGGCGATTACAGATACGCAGTATTTT
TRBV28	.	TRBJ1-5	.	CASRLTNSNQPQHF	TGTGCCAGCAGGCTGACAAACAGCAATCAGCCCCAGCATTTT
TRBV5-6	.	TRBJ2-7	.	CASESGGGEQYF	TGTGCCAGCGAGTCGGGTGGTGGGGAGCAGTACTTC
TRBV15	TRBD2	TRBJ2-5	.	CATSSGGLWEETQYF	TGTGCCACCAGCAGCGGGGGACTATGGGAAGAGACCCAGTACTTC
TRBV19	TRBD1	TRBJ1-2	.	CASTRDSLYGYTF	TGTGCCAGTACTCGGGACAGCCTCTATGGCTACACCTTC
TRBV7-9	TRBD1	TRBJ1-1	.	CASSNWDRGTEAFF	TGTGCCAGCAGTAATTGGGACAGGGGGACTGAAGCTTTCTTT
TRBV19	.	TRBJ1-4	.	CASSITVKARGLFF	TGTGCCAGTAGTATAACGGTGAAGGCCCGAGGACTGTTTTTT
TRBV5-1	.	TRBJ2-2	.	CATGEGNTGELFF	TGCGCCACGGGAGAGGGAAACACCGGGGAGCTGTTTTTT
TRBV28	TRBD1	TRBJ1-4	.	CASRDRGGEKLFF	TGTGCCAGCAGAGACAGGGGGGGCGAAAAACTGTTTTTT
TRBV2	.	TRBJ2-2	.	CASSKNQGNTGELFF	TGTGCCAGCAGTAAGAACCAGGGTAACACCGGGGAGCTGTTTTTT
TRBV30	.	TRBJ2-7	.	CAWINPRYEQYF	TGTGCCTGGATAAATCCCCGCTACGAGCAGTACTTC
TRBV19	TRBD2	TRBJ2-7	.	CASSIESGRVHEQYF	TGTGCCAGTAGTATAGAAAGCGGGAGGGTCCACGAGCAGTACTTC
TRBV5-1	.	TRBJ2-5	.	CASSSFQETQYF	TGCGCCAGCAGCTCCTTTCAAGAGACCCAGTACTTC
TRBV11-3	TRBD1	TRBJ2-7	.	CASSLAPGTASSYEQYF	TGTGCCAGCAGCTTAGCGCCCGGGACAGCGAGCTCCTACGAGCAGTACTTC
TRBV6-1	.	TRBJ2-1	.	CASSSQRYNEQFF	TGTGCCAGCAGCAGCCAGCGGTACAATGAGCAGTTCTTC
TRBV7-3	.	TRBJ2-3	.	CASSLEGLRIDTQYF	TGTGCCAGCAGCTTGGAGGGGTTAAGGATTGATACGCAGTATTTT
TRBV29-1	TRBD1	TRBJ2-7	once	CSVIPGQGPYEQYF	TGCAGCGTTATCCCGGGACAGGGACCGTACGAGCAGTACTTC
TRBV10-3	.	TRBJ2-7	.	CAISETAYEQYF	TGTGCCATCAGTGAGACAGCCTACGAGCAGTACTTC
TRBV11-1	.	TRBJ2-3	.	CASSPWTAEDTQYF	TGTGCCAGCAGCCCGTGGACAGCGGAGGATACGCAGTATTTT
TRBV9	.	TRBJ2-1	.	CASSVSSSYNEQFF	TGTGCCAGCAGCGTCTCCAGCTCCTACAATGAGCAGTTCTTC
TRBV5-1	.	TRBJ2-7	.	CASSLANEQYF	TGCGCCAGCAGCTTAGCGAACGAGCAGTACTTC
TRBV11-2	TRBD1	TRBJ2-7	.	CASSQDRGVTYEQYF	TGTGCCAGCAGCCAAGACAGGGGGGTTACCTACGAGCAGTACTTC
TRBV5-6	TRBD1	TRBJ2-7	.	CASSLVAGTGGYEQYF	TGTGCCAGCAGCTTGGTGGCCGGGACAGGTGGCTACGAGCAGTACTTC
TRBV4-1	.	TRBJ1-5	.	CASSQVWGGSNQPQHF	TGCGCCAGCAGCCAAGTTTGGGGAGGGAGCAATCAGCCCCAGCATTTT
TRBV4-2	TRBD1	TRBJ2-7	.	CASSQGTGGPYEQYF	TGTGCCAGCAGCCAAGGGACAGGGGGCCCTTACGAGCAGTACTTC
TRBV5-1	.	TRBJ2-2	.	CASSLSAGTGELFF	TGCGCCAGCAGCTTATCTGCGGGTACCGGGGAGCTGTTTTTT
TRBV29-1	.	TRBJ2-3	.	CSPRGTSSTDTQYF	TGCAGCCCTCGGGGAACTTCTAGCACAGATACGCAGTATTTT
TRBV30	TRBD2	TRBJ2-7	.	CACAGLAGVGIEQYF	TGTGCCTGCGCGGGACTAGCGGGAGTCGGGATCGAGCAGTACTTC
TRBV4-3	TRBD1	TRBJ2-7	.	CASSLADRGPYEQYF	TGCGCCAGCAGCCTAGCGGACAGGGGACCCTACGAGCAGTACTTC
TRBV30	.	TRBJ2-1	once	CAWSDAYVYEQFF	TGTGCCTGGAGTGACGCCTACGTGTATGAGCAGTTCTTC
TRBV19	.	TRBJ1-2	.	CASSPEKFNYGYTF	TGTGCCAGTAGTCCAGAGAAGTTCAACTATGGCTACACCTTC
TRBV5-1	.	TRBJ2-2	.	CASSLDPAATGELFF	TGCGCCAGCAGCTTGGATCCTGCAGCGACCGGGGAGCTGTTTTTT
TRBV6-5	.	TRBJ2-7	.	CASSYGFEQYF	TGTGCCAGCAGTTACGGGTTCGAGCAGTACTTC
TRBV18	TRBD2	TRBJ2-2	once	CASSMRLADTTGELFF	TGTGCCAGCTCAATGAGACTAGCGGACACCACCGGGGAGCTGTTTTTT
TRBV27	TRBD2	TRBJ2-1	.	CASRPGGPNNEQFF	TGTGCCAGCAGGCCGGGAGGCCCGAACAATGAGCAGTTCTTC
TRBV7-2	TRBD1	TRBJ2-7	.	CASSFTGTASYEQYF	TGTGCCAGCAGCTTTACCGGGACAGCCTCCTACGAGCAGTACTTC
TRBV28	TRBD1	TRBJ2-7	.	CASREGTGDLEEQYF	TGTGCCAGCAGGGAAGGGACAGGGGACTTAGAAGAGCAGTACTTC
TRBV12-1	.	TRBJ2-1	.	CASSVRTSVAYNEQFF	TGTGCCAGCAGCGTCAGGACTAGCGTAGCCTACAATGAGCAGTTCTTC
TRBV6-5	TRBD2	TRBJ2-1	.	CASRRLAVYNEQFF	TGTGCCAGCAGAAGACTAGCGGTGTACAATGAGCAGTTCTTC
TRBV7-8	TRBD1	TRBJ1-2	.	CASRLTPGQGLANYGYTF	TGTGCCAGCAGGTTAACTCCGGGACAGGGCCTAGCTAACTATGGCTACACCTTC
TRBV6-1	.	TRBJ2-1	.	CASKGSYNEQFF	TGTGCCAGCAAGGGGTCCTACAATGAGCAGTTCTTC
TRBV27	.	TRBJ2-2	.	CASKLANTGELFF	TGTGCCAGCAAACTAGCGAACACCGGGGAGCTGTTTTTT
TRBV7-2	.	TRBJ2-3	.	CASSLAYTDTQYF	TGTGCCAGCAGCTTAGCGTACACAGATACGCAGTATTTT